This entry lists 26 T cell receptor beta chains sequenced from one sample in a study of regulatory T cells in long-lasting Graves disease. Time point given: newly diagnosed GD, antithyroid drugs for less than 3 months. PBMC RNA served as the TCR library source. Both iRepertoire HTBI primers and Arm-PCR of CDR3 regions were used to build the TCR beta libraries. Using its own MiXCR run on the multiplex PCR reads, TCRdb lists one record per CDR3 protein. The repertoire holds about 540,000 distinct CDR3 sequences, with 13% as singletons. The same data also contributed to another study, on T cells in Graves' hyperthyroidism and ophthalmopathy.

This specimen was peripheral blood mononuclear cells (PBMCs), taken at new diagnosis, from a patient treated with antithyroid drugs. The receptor set was obtained from a man in his thirties or forties with Graves disease.

This clonotype appeared a few times. V usage is TRBV6-2 or TRBV6-3 and J usage is TRBJ1-5; 9 bases match TRBD1. V lost 6 bases and J lost 1; bases outside the gene matches: 10. This CDR3 contains 17 residues. Germline CDR1 reads MNHEY; CDR2 reads SVGEGT. The CDR3 DNA follows: TGTGCCAGCAGACCCAATACGGGACAGGGAAGCAATCAGCCCCAGCATTTT. Protein: CASRPNTGQGSNQPQHF.

In its sample, this clonotype was seen a few times. V and J are TRBV18 and TRBJ2-7, with D perhaps given as TRBD1 or TRBD2 (6 bases each). The CDR3 runs to 15 residues. CDR1 is KGHSH and CDR2 is LQKENI in the germline V gene. Trimming stripped 3 bases from V and 2 bases from J, with 14 bases between. As DNA, the CDR3 is TGTGCCAGCTCACCCCCCCAGGGGAGGACCTACGAGCAGTACTTC. Residues: CASSPPQGRTYEQYF.

This clonotype was recorded many times. The J gene is TRBJ2-4, the V gene TRBV27; D possibly corresponds to TRBD1 (5 bases). Germline V CDR1 and CDR2: MNHEY, SMNVEV (reference sequence). The CDR3 extends over 13 amino acids. Trimming left V 6 bases short and J 3 bases short, with 9 bases between. The CDR3 protein is CASRYRGKNIQYF. The DNA for the CDR3 is TGTGCCAGCAGGTATAGGGGCAAAAACATTCAGTACTTC.

This clonotype occurred many times. The chain is built from TRBV6-1 and TRBJ1-2, with unresolved D. Germline V gene lookup returns CDR1 MNHNS and CDR2 SASEGT. Between the trimmed V and J ends, which lost 8 bases and 6 bases, there was a span of 19 bases. This CDR3 region has 14 residues. CDR3 nucleotide sequence: TGTGCCAGCGGCGGAGCAGAGACAAACAATGGCTACACCTTC. Amino acid sequence: CASGGAETNNGYTF.

Many counts were recorded for this clonotype. The gene calls are TRBV7-2 and TRBJ2-7; D is perhaps TRBD1 or TRBD2 (5 bases each). The germline V gene has CDR1 SGHTA and CDR2 FQGNSA. The CDR3 loop spans 15 amino acids. With 5 bases removed from V and 4 bases from J, the gap between germline ends came to 18 bases. The CDR3 DNA reads as TGTGCCAGCAGCACCACCGGGGACGGATATTACGAGCAGTACTTC. Its translation: CASSTTGDGYYEQYF.

This clonotype was seen at least ten times. Here the CDR3 DNA reads TGTGCCAGCAGCTTTGGCGCGAGATACGAGCAGTACTTC. Its protein is CASSFGARYEQYF. J is TRBJ2-7 and V is TRBV11-2; D remains unclear. The V end lost 3 bases, the J end lost 4 bases, and 10 bases lay between the germline ends. Germline-derived CDR1 and CDR2 are SGHAT and FQNNGV. The CDR3 runs to 13 residues.

This clonotype has a count of ten or more. The gene calls are TRBV3-1 and TRBJ2-1, with 7 bases aligning to TRBD2. Germline V gene lookup returns CDR1 LGHDT and CDR2 YNNKEL (reference sequence). This CDR3 is 15 amino acids long. V shed 6 bases and J 8 bases; nucleotides not matched to a gene: 13. As DNA, the CDR3 is TGTGCCAGCAGTCGGGGACTACCGCCGGGGGATGAGCAGTTCTTC. This translates into CASSRGLPPGDEQFF.

This clonotype appeared many times. Written as DNA, the CDR3 is TGTGCCATCAGAAATGACATGAACACTGAAGCTTTCTTT. This sequence encodes CAIRNDMNTEAFF. The chain recombines TRBV28 with TRBJ1-1; D remains unclear. The V end lost 10 bases, the J end lost 0 bases, and 12 bases lay between the germline ends. Looked up from germline, CDR1 is MDHEN and CDR2 is SYDVKM. This CDR3 spans 13 amino acids.

This clonotype was counted at least ten times. The chain is built from TRBV7-3 and TRBJ2-4; 13 positions agree with TRBD2. The CDR3 loop spans 16 amino acids. Germline V gene sequence: CDR1 SGHTA, CDR2 FQGTGA. V was pared by 5 bases and J by 0 bases, with 1 base of the junction left unmatched. Written as DNA, the CDR3 is TGTGCCAGCAGCCGGACTAGCGGGGGAGCCAAAAACATTCAGTACTTC. Amino acid sequence: CASSRTSGGAKNIQYF.

A few counts support this clonotype. The chain recombines TRBV20-1 with TRBJ2-1; D is ambiguous. This CDR3 contains 12 residues. The germline V and J ends were trimmed by 3 bases and 6 bases, with 9 bases remaining between them. The germline gives CDR1 DFQATT, CDR2 SNEGSKA (reference sequence). The CDR3 loop is CSASFQTNEQFF. In DNA, the CDR3 is TGCAGTGCTAGTTTCCAGACCAATGAGCAGTTCTTC.

This clonotype appeared a few times. The genes are TRBV5-8 and TRBJ2-4; D uncertain. The germline V and J ends were trimmed by 1 base and 1 base, with 6 bases remaining between them. This CDR3 is built from 14 residues. CDR1 and CDR2 (germline): SGHTS, YDEGEE. The CDR3 reads CASSLIGAKNIQYF. In DNA form, the CDR3 reads TGTGCCAGCAGCTTGATAGGGGCCAAAAACATTCAGTACTTC.

The rearrangement joins TRBV5-5 to TRBJ1-5, with 7 bases that match TRBD1. CDR1 and CDR2 from the germline V gene are SGHKS and YYEKEE (reference sequence). V trimming: 8 bases; J trimming: 6 bases; junction bases outside the gene matches: 11. This CDR3 region has 14 residues. The CDR3 nucleotides are TGTGCCAGTCCGGTGGGACAGCCGAGTCAGCCCCAGCATTTT. It yields the protein CASPVGQPSQPQHF. Based on the CDR3 plus reference TRBV5-5 and TRBJ1-5, the full variable domain is DAGVTQSPTHLIKTRGQQVTLRCSPISGHKSVSWYQQVLGQGPQFIFQYYEKEERGRGNFPDRFSARQFPNYSSELNVNALLLGDSALYLCASPVGQPSQPQHFGDGTRLSIL.

This clonotype was picked up many times. The chain has TRBV28 and TRBJ1-5, with TRBD1 identical over 9 bases. Germline V gene sequence: CDR1 MDHEN, CDR2 SYDVKM. This CDR3 is 15 amino acids long. J gave up 7 bases and V 4 bases, and 8 bases lay outside the gene matches. CDR3 nucleotides: TGTGCCAGCAGTTCCGGGACAGGGATATACCAGCCCCAGCATTTT. Translated, it gives CASSSGTGIYQPQHF.

This clonotype was seen repeatedly, ten times or more. The chain joins TRBV18 to TRBJ2-2; 7 bases agree with TRBD2. The V segment lost 3 bases and the J segment 7 bases; nucleotides outside the gene matches: 2. Germline-derived CDR1 and CDR2 are KGHSH and LQKENI. CDR3 length equals 13 residues. CDR3 sequence (DNA): TGTGCCAGCTCACCTCCGGGAGGCGGGGAGCTGTTTTTT. Protein sequence: CASSPPGGGELFF.

At least ten counts were recorded for this clonotype. The genes are TRBV20-1 and TRBJ2-1; 14 bases line up with TRBD2. CDR1 is DFQATT and CDR2 is SNEGSKA in the germline V gene (reference sequence). Losses at the gene ends were 5 bases for V and 9 bases for J; bases not matched to a gene: 6. The CDR3 spans 14 residues. The CDR3: CSAQTSGRASEQFF. The CDR3 region has the DNA TGCAGTGCTCAGACTAGCGGGAGGGCGTCTGAGCAGTTCTTC.

This clonotype was seen at least ten times. This chain joins TRBV29-1 and TRBJ2-3; D perhaps matches TRBD1 (6 bases). V was shortened by 3 bases and J by 2 bases, with 15 bases between the two germline ends. Germline assignment: CDR1 SQVTM and CDR2 ANQGSEA. This CDR3 has 15 amino acids. CDR3 in amino acids: CSVEVTGLITDTQYF. CDR3 coding DNA: TGCAGCGTTGAGGTAACAGGGCTAATCACAGATACGCAGTATTTT.

At least ten counts were recorded for this clonotype. V gene TRBV12-3 or TRBV12-4 combines with J gene TRBJ2-3; no clear D gene. The CDR3 runs 11 residues. Between the trimmed V and J ends, which lost 2 bases and 7 bases, there was a span of 4 bases. CDR3 sequence (DNA): TGTGCCAGCAGTTTAACAAATACGCAGTATTTT. Encoded protein: CASSLTNTQYF.

Regarding this clonotype: A junction end diverges from the germline sequence, so it may reflect a read error. This chain links TRBV30 with TRBJ2-7; D call uncertain. Germline loops: CDR1 GTSNPN, CDR2 SVGIG (reference sequence). The CDR3 is 13 amino acids. The CDR3 coding sequence is TGTGCCCGGAGTTGGCAGACCTCCGGGGAGCAGTACTTC. Translated, it gives CARSWQTSGEQYF.

This clonotype was observed a few times. Since a much larger clone is just one base distant, this may be a read error. This chain connects TRBV20-1 to TRBJ2-1; D possibly corresponds to TRBD2 (6 bases). The DNA end is a closer match to TRBJ2-7, so the J assignment may be wrong. The germline gives CDR1 DFQATT, CDR2 SNEGSKA (reference sequence). This CDR3 spans 13 amino acids. The CDR3 reads CSASRLDTSEQYF. In DNA form, the CDR3 reads TGCAGTGCTAGCAGACTAGATACAAGTGAGCAGTACTTC.

Many counts were recorded for this clonotype. V usage is TRBV5-1 and J usage is TRBJ2-1; maybe TRBD2 (6 bases). This CDR3 contains 14 residues. Trimming removed 5 bases at V and 7 bases at J, with 16 bases between. CDR1 and CDR2 (germline): SGHRS, YFSETQ. This CDR3 reads CASSSGGPGNEQFF. The DNA of the CDR3 is TGCGCCAGCAGTTCTGGAGGGCCCGGGAATGAGCAGTTCTTC.

This clonotype has just a few counts. This chain uses TRBV24-1 with TRBJ2-3, with 11 nucleotides matching TRBD2. Germline V CDR1 and CDR2: KGHDR, SFDVKD. This CDR3 spans 17 amino acids. Trimming removed 4 bases from V and 3 bases from J; junction bases left unmatched: 8. The CDR3 region has the DNA TGTGCCACCAGTGACCCCGACCTAGCGGGAGGTACAGATACGCAGTATTTT. Translating it yields CATSDPDLAGGTDTQYF.

This clonotype was counted ten times or more. This chain joins TRBV12-3 or TRBV12-4 and TRBJ1-5; D is possibly TRBD1 (5 bases). The CDR3 sequence is 16 residues long. The V and J ends lost 5 bases and 2 bases respectively, with 16 bases between them. DNA for the CDR3: TGTGCCAGCAGTCTTTGGGGCCAGGCTGGCAATCAGCCCCAGCATTTT. Its translation: CASSLWGQAGNQPQHF.

This clonotype showed up many times. The chain has TRBV14 and TRBJ2-7; D uncertain. V was pared by 5 bases and J by 2 bases, with 10 bases between. Germline CDR1 reads SGHDN; CDR2 reads FVKESK. CDR3 length equals 13 residues. The CDR3 nucleotides read TGTGCCAGCAGCTCAAGTCCCCCCTACGAGCAGTACTTC. Residues: CASSSSPPYEQYF.

This clonotype was detected many times. V and J are TRBV2 and TRBJ2-4; D gene uncertain. The V end lost 5 bases, the J end lost 0 bases, and 17 bases lay between the germline ends. The CDR3 has 17 residues. CDR1 and CDR2 from the germline V gene are SNHLY and FYNNEI. The DNA of the CDR3 is TGTGCCAGCAGTAATACACTTGACCGACTAGCCAAAAACATTCAGTACTTC. This codes for CASSNTLDRLAKNIQYF.

Many counts were recorded for this clonotype. The chain uses TRBV20-1 and TRBJ2-7; D is perhaps TRBD1 or TRBD2 (5 bases each). There are 13 residues in the CDR3. The germline V and J ends were trimmed by 3 bases and 2 bases, with 11 bases remaining between them. CDR1 is DFQATT, CDR2 SNEGSKA, per germline (reference sequence). CDR3 DNA: TGCAGTGCTAGGGGACGAGTAACCTACGAGCAGTACTTC. It codes for CSARGRVTYEQYF.

This rearrangement joins TRBV11-2 to TRBJ2-1; 7 nucleotides match TRBD2. The trim removed 2 bases at V and 3 bases at J, leaving 4 bases unmatched. The V gene's germline CDR1 is SGHAT and CDR2 FQNNGV. The CDR3 consists of 15 residues. This chain's CDR3 is CASSLSGGGYNEQFF. The CDR3 DNA reads as TGTGCCAGCAGCTTATCTGGCGGGGGCTACAATGAGCAGTTCTTC.